These 16 T cell receptor beta chains share one sample of origin, sequenced in a study of OX40 agonist ivuxolimab in advanced cancers. Profiling relied on immunoSEQ multiplex PCR, and the TCRdb table lists in-frame clones only, not all of them. The profile shows around 80,000 clones, roughly nine tenths of them singletons. This material consisted of CD4+ or CD8+ T cells sorted from blood, taken in a trial of the OX40 agonist ivuxolimab. All receptors come from an adult with an advanced solid tumor such as melanoma, head and neck, liver or kidney cancer.

This chain connects TRBV6-4 to TRBJ1-5; D is unresolved. Trimming took 6 bases from V and 7 from J, leaving 4 bases between them. This CDR3 has 10 residues. Germline V CDR1 and CDR2: MRHNA, SNTAGT. The CDR3 loop reads CASRGQPQHF. DNA of the CDR3: TGTGCCAGCAGGGGGCAGCCCCAGCATTTT.

The J gene is TRBJ2-5, the V gene TRBV5-4; 9 bases line up with TRBD2. V shed 3 bases, J shed 5 bases, and the junction held 5 bases outside the gene matches. This CDR3 contains 14 residues. Germline V CDR1 and CDR2: SGHNT, YYREEE (reference sequence). The CDR3 sequence: CASSSGAGGETQYF. The CDR3 DNA sequence: TGTGCCAGCAGCTCCGGCGCGGGAGGGGAGACCCAGTACTTC.

This sequence joins TRBV5-1 and TRBJ2-2; D gene ambiguous. Germline V lookup: CDR1 SGHRS, CDR2 YFSETQ. Trimming stripped 0 bases from V and 2 bases from J, with 8 bases between. The CDR3 length is 15 residues. DNA of the CDR3: TGCGCCAGCAGCTTGGGCGGATACAACACCGGGGAGCTGTTTTTT. This gives the protein CASSLGGYNTGELFF.

The V gene is TRBV11-3, the J gene TRBJ1-1; a weak D match, TRBD1 (5 bases). V lost 3 bases to trimming and J lost 0 bases, with 8 bases between them. Germline CDR1 reads SGHNT; CDR2 reads YENEEA. The CDR3 spans 14 residues. The CDR3 spells CASSFGGMNTEAFF. DNA of the CDR3: TGTGCCAGCAGCTTCGGGGGGATGAACACTGAAGCTTTCTTT.

The chain joins TRBV7-9 to TRBJ1-4; 8 bases align to TRBD1. With V trimmed by 5 bases and J by 1 base, 6 bases remained unmatched. This CDR3 comprises 16 residues. Germline V gene data show CDR1 as SEHNR and CDR2 as FQNEAQ (reference sequence). CDR3 in amino acids: CASSPGQGGTNEKLFF. DNA for the CDR3: TGTGCCAGCAGCCCCGGACAGGGAGGAACTAATGAAAAACTGTTTTTT.

CDR3 protein: CASSLAAGGFNEQFF. The CDR3 DNA sequence: TGTGCCAGCAGCCTGGCTGCGGGGGGTTTCAATGAGCAGTTCTTC. The chain joins TRBV6-5 to TRBJ2-1; 8 bases are a match to TRBD2. This CDR3 comprises 15 residues. Looked up from germline, CDR1 is MNHEY and CDR2 is SVGAGI. J gave up 6 bases and V 6 bases, and 10 bases lay outside the gene matches.

The chain joins TRBV7-8 to TRBJ2-6, with 7 bases lining up with TRBD1. Germline lookup yields CDR1 SGHVS and CDR2 FQNEAQ. With V trimmed by 5 bases and J by 2 bases, 9 bases remained unmatched. CDR3 length: 17 residues. CDR3 residues: CASSRNRGGAGANVLTF. The CDR3 nucleotides read TGTGCCAGCAGCCGGAATCGAGGGGGCGCTGGGGCCAACGTCCTGACTTTC.

The chain links TRBV5-1 to TRBJ1-2; 7 bases fit TRBD1. The CDR3 runs 13 residues. Germline V gene data show CDR1 as SGHRS and CDR2 as YFSETQ. Trimming cost V 5 bases and J 9 bases; bases outside gene matches: 10. The CDR3 reads CASRIRGGSSYTF. The CDR3 nucleotides are TGCGCCAGCAGGATACGAGGGGGCAGCAGCTACACCTTC. The full variable domain, its missing parts supplied by reference TRBV5-1 and TRBJ1-2, is KAGVTQTPRYLIKTRGQQVTLSCSPISGHRSVSWYQQTPGQGLQFLFEYFSETQRNKGNFPGRFSGRQFSNSRSEMNVSTLELGDSALYLCASRIRGGSSYTFGSGTRLTVV.

The chain combines TRBV11-2 with TRBJ1-1; D unclear. V was cut by 5 bases and J by 2 bases, with 6 bases left in between. The germline CDR1 and CDR2 sequences are SGHAT and FQNNGV. There are 12 residues in the CDR3. In DNA, the CDR3 is TGTGCCAGCAGCCCCAGTAACACTGAAGCTTTCTTT. It is translated as CASSPSNTEAFF. The whole variable domain, filled in from reference TRBV11-2 and TRBJ1-1, reads EAGVAQSPRYKIIEKRQSVAFWCNPISGHATLYWYQQILGQGPKLLIQFQNNGVVDDSQLPKDRFSAERLKGVDSTLKIQPAKLEDSAVYLCASSPSNTEAFFGQGTRLTVV.

The gene calls are TRBV5-1 and TRBJ2-2; no definite D call. V was pared by 4 bases and J by 4 bases, with 11 bases between. This CDR3 spans 14 amino acids. In germline, CDR1 is SGHRS, CDR2 YFSETQ. The CDR3 reads CASSPGSVTGELFF. CDR3 nucleotide sequence: TGCGCCAGCAGCCCCGGAAGCGTCACCGGGGAGCTGTTTTTT.

This clone was detected only once. The V and J genes are TRBV5-8 and TRBJ2-1; no reliable D call. CDR1 is SGHTS and CDR2 is YDEGEE in the germline V gene. The ends were cut back, 4 bases at V and 7 bases at J, with 15 bases in the middle. This CDR3 region has 14 residues. In DNA, the CDR3 is TGTGCCAGCAGCCTCCCCCTGATCAGGAATGAGCAGTTCTTC. It is translated as CASSLPLIRNEQFF.

DNA for the CDR3: TGTGCCACCAGCACCGGGGAGGTGAGCACAGATACGCAGTATTTT. Protein product: CATSTGEVSTDTQYF. This chain connects TRBV15 to TRBJ2-3, with a possible D match to TRBD2 (6 bases). The germline CDR1 and CDR2 sequences are LNHNV and YYDKDF (reference sequence). CDR3 length: 15 residues. V was shortened by 4 bases and J by 0 bases, with 11 bases between the two germline ends.

The V and J genes are TRBV6-1 and TRBJ1-1; a weak D match, TRBD1 (5 bases). The germline gives CDR1 MNHNS, CDR2 SASEGT. Trimming left V 7 bases short and J 11 bases short, with 11 bases between. This CDR3 region has 10 residues. The CDR3 nucleotides read TGTGCCAGCAACTCAGGGAGGGCTTTCTTT. Translation: CASNSGRAFF.

This chain joins TRBV19 and TRBJ2-1; 8 bases align to TRBD2. Germline V gene data show CDR1 as LNHDA and CDR2 as SQIVND (reference sequence). CDR3 length: 17 amino acids. V gave up 3 bases and J gave up 3 bases; unmatched junction bases: 10. For the CDR3, the DNA is TGTGCCAGTAGTATCGAACCCTGGCGGGAGGTCTACAATGAGCAGTTCTTC. Protein sequence: CASSIEPWREVYNEQFF.

The chain recombines TRBV11-2 with TRBJ2-1; a possible D gene is TRBD1 (6 bases). V was trimmed by 2 bases and J by 2 bases, leaving 10 bases between them. CDR3 length equals 15 residues. Per germline, CDR1 SGHAT and CDR2 FQNNGV. The DNA of the CDR3 is TGTGCCAGCAGCTTATTGACAGGCCCCTACAATGAGCAGTTCTTC. It is translated as CASSLLTGPYNEQFF.

This chain connects TRBV4-1 to TRBJ2-1; D is unclear. Between the trimmed V and J ends, which lost 1 base and 5 bases, there was a span of 12 bases. The CDR3 extends over 15 amino acids. Germline V CDR1 and CDR2: MGHRA, YSYEKL. This CDR3 is CASSQVYIGNNEQFF. CDR3 DNA: TGCGCCAGCAGCCAAGTCTACATTGGGAACAATGAGCAGTTCTTC.